This T cell receptor (beta chain) was found in a study of monozygotic twins with inflammatory bowel disease. Study-wide results and limits: No separation of different T cell subtypes was possible.

Note on this clonotype: Its antigen is not identified.

No sorting of T cells preceded isolation of total RNA from whole blood. TCRdb processed the 5' RACE reads again and assigns one entry to each CDR3 protein, with no DNA. In all, the sample yields approximately 400,000 distinct CDR3 sequences. What was sequenced was blood. This TCR came from a human donor with ulcerative colitis or Crohn's disease, or a healthy co-twin of an affected twin (not recorded which).

CDR3 residues: CAWSPNINQPQHF. V gene TRBV30 combines with J gene TRBJ1-5. From germline, CDR1 is GTSNPN and CDR2 SVGIG (reference sequence). This CDR3 contains 13 residues. The whole variable domain, filled in from reference TRBV30 and TRBJ1-5, reads SQTIHQWPATLVQPVGSPLSLECTVEGTSNPNLYWYRQAAGRGLQLLFYSVGIGQISSEVPQNLSASRPQDRQFILSSKKLLLSDSGFYLCAWSPNINQPQHFGDGTRLSIL.